The subject of this entry is one TCR beta chain. These data belong to a study of tumor T cells in aggressive B-cell lymphoma. The CDR3 loop spans 14 amino acids. V lost 5 bases and J lost 3, with 12 bases in between. Germline-derived CDR1 and CDR2 are SGHRS and YFSETQ. Assay used: immunoSEQ multiplex PCR; TCRdb lists only in-frame clones, some missing. The data show 10,000 or so clones, 75% to 85% seen once. The specimen sequenced was tumor tissue. The chain recombines TRBV5-1 with TRBJ2-1, with D possibly matching TRBD1 (6 bases). This TCR was sampled from an adult with diffuse large B cell lymphoma. The CDR3 region is CASSRAGDYNEQFF. In nucleotides, the CDR3 is TGCGCCAGCAGTAGGGCAGGGGACTACAATGAGCAGTTCTTC.